The 26 T cell receptor beta chains given below trace back to one sample, sequenced in a study of T cell changes during pregnancy in multiple sclerosis. Assay: immunoSEQ multiplex PCR; the TCRdb copy retains only in-frame clones and omits some. The sample consists of about 70,000 clones, around 90% of them appearing once. Sample: peripheral blood, taken after pregnancy. Receptor source: a female donor with multiple sclerosis, enrolled in a pregnancy study.

V and J are TRBV30 and TRBJ1-5, with 9 positions matching TRBD1. CDR3 size: 14 residues. V shed 3 bases, J shed 7 bases, and the junction held 7 bases outside the gene matches. In germline, CDR1 is GTSNPN, CDR2 SVGIG (reference sequence). The CDR3 nucleotides are TGTGCCTGGAGCCCGGGACAGGGAGGACAGCCCCAGCATTTT. Translation: CAWSPGQGGQPQHF.

The chain recombines TRBV18 with TRBJ1-4; the D gene is possibly TRBD1 (6 bases). The V gene lost 4 bases and the J gene lost 4 bases, with 13 bases spanning the gap. The CDR3 contains 15 residues. Per the germline V gene, CDR1 is KGHSH and CDR2 is LQKENI. The CDR3 coding sequence is TGTGCCAGCTCACACCCGGGACACGATAATGAAAAACTGTTTTTT. Translating gives CASSHPGHDNEKLFF.

The chain uses TRBV5-1 and TRBJ2-5; D may be TRBD2 (6 bases). V lost 3 bases and J 2 bases, leaving 14 bases between the germline ends. There are 15 residues in the CDR3. Germline-derived CDR1 and CDR2 are SGHRS and YFSETQ. CDR3 sequence (DNA): TGCGCCAGCAGCTGGACTCTAGCGCCACAAGAGACCCAGTACTTC. It specifies CASSWTLAPQETQYF. The full variable domain, in which reference TRBV5-1 and TRBJ2-5 provide the parts outside the CDR3, is KAGVTQTPRYLIKTRGQQVTLSCSPISGHRSVSWYQQTPGQGLQFLFEYFSETQRNKGNFPGRFSGRQFSNSRSEMNVSTLELGDSALYLCASSWTLAPQETQYFGPGTRLLVL.

The chain joins TRBV4-2 to TRBJ2-2, with 10 nucleotides matching TRBD2. Trimming at V came to 4 bases and at J to 4 bases, leaving 9 bases not matched to a gene. Germline lookup yields CDR1 LGHNA and CDR2 YNFKEQ. This CDR3 is built from 17 residues. The CDR3 nucleotides read TGTGCCAGCAGCCCGGAGGGTAGCGGGAGGTCCACCGGGGAGCTGTTTTTT. This codes for CASSPEGSGRSTGELFF.

This clone was counted only a few times. The rearrangement links TRBV5-1 to TRBJ2-4; no reliable D call. Germline lookup yields CDR1 SGHRS and CDR2 YFSETQ. Trimming took 5 bases from V and 0 from J, leaving 9 bases between them. The CDR3 sequence is 14 residues long. CDR3 DNA: TGCGCCAGCAGTTCTAACGGAGCCAAAAACATTCAGTACTTC. Translation gives CASSSNGAKNIQYF.

The gene calls are TRBV29-1 and TRBJ2-7; 9 nucleotides agree with TRBD1. Germline V gene sequence: CDR1 SQVTM, CDR2 ANQGSEA. Trimming took 8 bases from V and 5 from J; bases not matched to a gene: 22. The CDR3 loop spans 17 amino acids. The CDR3 protein is CSPQKKKPGQGHHEQYF. The CDR3 DNA sequence: TGCAGCCCTCAGAAAAAAAAACCGGGACAGGGTCACCACGAGCAGTACTTC.

V is TRBV30 and J is TRBJ2-7; 9 nucleotides align to TRBD1. Unmatched junction bases numbered 6, after V lost 4 bases and J lost 5 bases. The CDR3 runs 13 residues. The V gene's germline CDR1 is GTSNPN and CDR2 SVGIG (reference sequence). The CDR3: CAWKTGGSDEQYF. CDR3 nucleotide sequence: TGTGCCTGGAAGACAGGGGGTTCTGACGAGCAGTACTTC. The variable domain in full, completed from reference TRBV30 and TRBJ2-7, reads SQTIHQWPATLVQPVGSPLSLECTVEGTSNPNLYWYRQAAGRGLQLLFYSVGIGQISSEVPQNLSASRPQDRQFILSSKKLLLSDSGFYLCAWKTGGSDEQYFGPGTRLTVT.

The chain couples TRBV7-9 to TRBJ2-1, with D possibly TRBD1 on 5 matching bases. The ends were cut back, 3 bases at V and 5 bases at J, with 14 bases in the middle. The CDR3 is 15 amino acids. CDR1 and CDR2 (germline): SEHNR, FQNEAQ (reference sequence). The CDR3: CASSFWGNPNNEQFF. The CDR3 DNA follows: TGTGCCAGCAGCTTTTGGGGCAACCCCAACAATGAGCAGTTCTTC.

This clone was seen only once. The chain combines TRBV5-6 with TRBJ2-7, with 7 bases identical to TRBD1. Trimming cost V 4 bases and J 3 bases; bases outside gene matches: 7. CDR1 is SGHDT, CDR2 YYEEEE, per germline. This CDR3 has 14 residues. The CDR3 is CASSLGQDVYEQYF. The DNA for the CDR3 is TGTGCCAGCAGCCTAGGACAGGACGTCTACGAGCAGTACTTC.

The chain links TRBV6-6 to TRBJ1-1; 7 nucleotides match TRBD1. V dropped 6 bases and J dropped 0; count of bases not matched to a gene: 7. This CDR3 spans 15 amino acids. Germline V CDR1 and CDR2: MNHNY, SVGAGI (reference sequence). The CDR3, as DNA: TGTGCCAGCAGCCAACAGACAGGGATGAACACTGAAGCTTTCTTT. It encodes CASSQQTGMNTEAFF.

The chain links TRBV6-6 to TRBJ1-2; D remains unclear. The CDR3 length is 12 residues. Germline lookup yields CDR1 MNHNY and CDR2 SVGAGI (reference sequence). V gave up 7 bases and J gave up 6 bases, with 12 bases separating them. The CDR3 region is CASKRVEDGYTF. CDR3 DNA: TGTGCCAGCAAACGGGTGGAGGATGGCTACACCTTC.

The chain employs TRBV13 and TRBJ1-2; weak D call: TRBD1 (5 bases). Per the germline V gene, CDR1 is PRHDT and CDR2 is FYEKMQ (reference sequence). The CDR3 consists of 14 residues. V was trimmed by 3 bases and J by 5 bases, leaving 13 bases between them. CDR3 loop: CASSLGRVTYGYTF. CDR3 DNA: TGTGCCAGCAGCTTGGGCAGGGTCACGTATGGCTACACCTTC.

The chain uses TRBV5-1 and TRBJ1-2, with a possible D match to TRBD1 (5 bases). The CDR3 is made up of 13 amino acids. Germline V lookup: CDR1 SGHRS, CDR2 YFSETQ. The V gene lost 0 bases and the J gene lost 2 bases, with 5 bases spanning the gap. The CDR3 DNA sequence: TGCGCCAGCAGCTTGGAGGGGAACTATGGCTACACCTTC. It encodes CASSLEGNYGYTF.

The chain combines TRBV19 with TRBJ1-1, with D uncertain. The CDR3 consists of 15 residues. V was pared by 3 bases and J by 8 bases, with 19 bases between. Germline assignment: CDR1 LNHDA and CDR2 SQIVND (reference sequence). The DNA of the CDR3 is TGTGCCAGTAGTATGTCGATGGGTATAGCGGGAGAAGCTTTCTTT. Its protein product is CASSMSMGIAGEAFF.

This clone was found once. J is TRBJ2-7 and V is TRBV27; 7 bases match TRBD2. V shed 5 bases, J shed 0 bases, and the junction held 7 bases outside the gene matches. This CDR3 is built from 15 residues. Germline V gene lookup returns CDR1 MNHEY and CDR2 SMNVEV (reference sequence). The CDR3 coding sequence is TGTGCCAGCAGTGGTCTAGCGGTGAACTCCTACGAGCAGTACTTC. Translated, it gives CASSGLAVNSYEQYF.

The chain has TRBV7-6 and TRBJ2-7, with 13 bases aligning to TRBD2. The CDR3 consists of 14 residues. With 2 bases clipped from V and 6 bases from J, the junction kept 1 base outside the gene matches. The germline V gene has CDR1 SGHVS and CDR2 FNYEAQ. CDR3 sequence reads: CASSLRTSGSEQYF. The CDR3 DNA reads as TGTGCCAGCAGCTTAAGGACTAGCGGGAGCGAGCAGTACTTC.

The J gene is TRBJ2-5, the V gene TRBV19; 8 bases match TRBD2. J was trimmed by 3 bases and V by 2 bases; bases with no gene match: 2. The V gene's germline CDR1 is LNHDA and CDR2 SQIVND (reference sequence). CDR3 length: 14 amino acids. CDR3 coding DNA: TGTGCCAGTAGTATAATGGGACTAGAAGAGACCCAGTACTTC. Protein product: CASSIMGLEETQYF.

In nucleotides, the CDR3 is TGTGCCAGTAGTAGTTGGACAACAACTAATGAAAAACTGTTTTTT. Amino acids: CASSSWTTTNEKLFF. The V and J genes are TRBV19 and TRBJ1-4, with D perhaps matching TRBD1 (5 bases). Per the germline V gene, CDR1 is LNHDA and CDR2 is SQIVND (reference sequence). Between the trimmed V and J ends, which lost 4 bases and 0 bases, there was a span of 9 bases. The CDR3 loop spans 15 amino acids.

The genes are TRBV19 and TRBJ2-5, with 14 nucleotides matching TRBD2. J gave up 5 bases and V 5 bases, and 16 bases lay outside the gene matches. CDR1 and CDR2 (germline): LNHDA, SQIVND (reference sequence). The CDR3 is made up of 19 amino acids. In nucleotides, the CDR3 is TGTGCCAGTAGTGCCAACCGACTAGCGGGAGGGGCGTTGGGGGAGACCCAGTACTTC. It is translated as CASSANRLAGGALGETQYF.

This chain joins TRBV28 and TRBJ2-1; 8 nucleotides match TRBD2. This CDR3 region has 13 residues. In germline, CDR1 is MDHEN, CDR2 SYDVKM. V shed 9 bases, J shed 3 bases, and the junction held 4 bases outside the gene matches. The CDR3 protein is CASKLADYNEQFF. CDR3 sequence (DNA): TGTGCCAGTAAACTAGCGGACTACAATGAGCAGTTCTTC.

The genes are TRBV27 and TRBJ1-2; tentatively, D is TRBD1 (6 bases). Trimming left V 5 bases short and J 10 bases short, with 14 bases between. The CDR3 is 12 amino acids. CDR1 MNHEY and CDR2 SMNVEV come from the germline V gene (reference sequence). CDR3 nucleotide sequence: TGTGCCAGCAGTGAACAGGGACATGACTACACCTTC. It translates to CASSEQGHDYTF.

The chain couples TRBV19 to TRBJ2-3; 9 bases fit TRBD2. After removal of 8 bases from V and 2 bases from J, the junction contained 2 bases not matched to a gene. CDR1 LNHDA and CDR2 SQIVND come from the germline V gene (reference sequence). This CDR3 has 13 amino acids. The CDR3 loop reads CASASGDTDTQYF. The CDR3 DNA follows: TGTGCCAGTGCTAGCGGGGACACAGATACGCAGTATTTT.

The CDR3 DNA reads TGTGCCAGCAGAAGTCATCTTTCAAACTATAACTATGGCTACACCTTC. It translates to CASRSHLSNYNYGYTF. The chain employs TRBV2 and TRBJ1-2; D not resolved. This CDR3 comprises 16 residues. Trimming took off 6 bases at V and 1 base at J, with 18 bases between the two ends. In germline, CDR1 is SNHLY, CDR2 FYNNEI.

The sample holds one count of this clone. The chain links TRBV7-9 to TRBJ2-3; D unresolved. Trimming removed 0 bases at V and 2 bases at J, with 6 bases between. This CDR3 contains 14 residues. CDR1 and CDR2 from the germline V gene are SEHNR and FQNEAQ (reference sequence). The CDR3 bases are TGTGCCAGCAGCTTAGCGGCAACCACAGATACGCAGTATTTT. Residues: CASSLAATTDTQYF.

The rearrangement joins TRBV6-5 to TRBJ1-6, with a possible D match to TRBD1 (5 bases). V was clipped by 6 bases and J by 9 bases, with 15 bases between them. This CDR3 contains 14 residues. CDR1 is MNHEY, CDR2 SVGAGI, per germline. This CDR3 reads CASSRSAGGSPLHF. Written as DNA, the CDR3 is TGTGCCAGCAGCCGGAGTGCCGGGGGTTCACCCCTCCACTTT.

This clone came up a few times. The chain links TRBV6-4 to TRBJ2-6; possible D gene TRBD2, 6 bases. This CDR3 comprises 16 residues. Germline CDR1 is MRHNA and CDR2 is SNTAGT. The V end lost 0 bases, the J end lost 1 base, and 7 bases lay between the germline ends. The chain's CDR3 is CASSDSSGSGANVLTF. The CDR3, as DNA: TGTGCCAGCAGTGACTCGAGCGGGTCTGGGGCCAACGTCCTGACTTTC.